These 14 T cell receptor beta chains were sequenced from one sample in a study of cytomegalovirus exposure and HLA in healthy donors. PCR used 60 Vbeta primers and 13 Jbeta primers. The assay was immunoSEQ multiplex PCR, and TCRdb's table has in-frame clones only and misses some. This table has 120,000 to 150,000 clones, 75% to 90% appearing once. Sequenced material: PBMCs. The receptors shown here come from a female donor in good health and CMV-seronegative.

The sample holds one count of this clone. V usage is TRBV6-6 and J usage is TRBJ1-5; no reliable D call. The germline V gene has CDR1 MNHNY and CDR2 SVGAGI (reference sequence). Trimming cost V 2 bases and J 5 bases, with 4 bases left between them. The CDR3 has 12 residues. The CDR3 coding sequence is TGTGCCAGCAGTTACCTTGATCAGCCCCAGCATTTT. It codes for CASSYLDQPQHF.

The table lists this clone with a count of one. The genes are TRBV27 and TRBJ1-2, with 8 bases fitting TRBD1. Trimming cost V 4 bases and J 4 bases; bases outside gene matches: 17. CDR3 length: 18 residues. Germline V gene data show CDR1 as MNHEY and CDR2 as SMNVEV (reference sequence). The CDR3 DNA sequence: TGTGCCAGCAGTTCCCGTGACAGGGGCAGGCATCTCCTCTATGGCTACACCTTC. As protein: CASSSRDRGRHLLYGYTF.

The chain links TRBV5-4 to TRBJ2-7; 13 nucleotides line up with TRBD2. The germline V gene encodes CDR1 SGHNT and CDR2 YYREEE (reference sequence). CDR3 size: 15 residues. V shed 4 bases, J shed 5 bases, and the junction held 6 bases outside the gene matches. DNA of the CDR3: TGTGCCAGCAGCCGTCTAGGGACTAGCGGGAACGAGCAGTACTTC. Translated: CASSRLGTSGNEQYF.

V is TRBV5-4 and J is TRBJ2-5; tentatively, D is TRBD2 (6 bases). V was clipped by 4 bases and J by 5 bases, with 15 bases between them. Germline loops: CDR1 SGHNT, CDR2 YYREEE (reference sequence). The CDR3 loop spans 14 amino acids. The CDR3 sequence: CASSPGGGGETQYF. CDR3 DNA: TGTGCCAGCAGCCCTGGCGGCGGAGGGGAGACCCAGTACTTC.

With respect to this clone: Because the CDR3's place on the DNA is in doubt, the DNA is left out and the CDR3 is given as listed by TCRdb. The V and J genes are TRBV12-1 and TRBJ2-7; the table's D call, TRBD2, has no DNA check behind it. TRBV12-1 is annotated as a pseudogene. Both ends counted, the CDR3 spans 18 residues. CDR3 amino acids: CASSFARGTSGSPYEQYF.

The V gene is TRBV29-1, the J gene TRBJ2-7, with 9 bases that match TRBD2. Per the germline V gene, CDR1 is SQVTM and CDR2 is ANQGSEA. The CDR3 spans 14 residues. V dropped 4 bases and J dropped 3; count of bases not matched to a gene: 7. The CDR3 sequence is CSVVAGEPFYEQYF. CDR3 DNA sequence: TGCAGCGTTGTAGCGGGAGAACCCTTCTACGAGCAGTACTTC.

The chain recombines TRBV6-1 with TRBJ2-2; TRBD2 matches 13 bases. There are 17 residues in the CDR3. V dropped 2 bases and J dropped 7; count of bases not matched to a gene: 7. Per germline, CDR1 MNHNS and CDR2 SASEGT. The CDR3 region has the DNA TGTGCCAGCAGTGAAAGGGGGACTAGCGGGAAGGGCGGGGAGCTGTTTTTT. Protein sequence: CASSERGTSGKGGELFF.

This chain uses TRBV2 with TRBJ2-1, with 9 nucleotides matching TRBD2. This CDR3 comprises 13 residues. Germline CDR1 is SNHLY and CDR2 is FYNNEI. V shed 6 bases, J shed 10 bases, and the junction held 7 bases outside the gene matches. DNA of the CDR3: TGTGCCAGCAGGGCTCCGCTAGCGGGAGAGCAGTTCTTC. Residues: CASRAPLAGEQFF.

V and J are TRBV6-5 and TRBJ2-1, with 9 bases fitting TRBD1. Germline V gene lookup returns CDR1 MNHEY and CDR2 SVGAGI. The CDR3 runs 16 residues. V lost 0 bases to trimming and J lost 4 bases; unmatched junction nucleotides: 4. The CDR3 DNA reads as TGTGCCAGCAGTTACTCCGGGACAGGGTCATACAATGAGCAGTTCTTC. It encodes CASSYSGTGSYNEQFF.

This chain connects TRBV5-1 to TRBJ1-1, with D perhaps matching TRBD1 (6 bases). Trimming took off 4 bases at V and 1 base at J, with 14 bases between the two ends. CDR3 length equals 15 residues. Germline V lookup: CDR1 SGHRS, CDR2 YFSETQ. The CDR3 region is CASSVLSGENTEAFF. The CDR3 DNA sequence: TGCGCCAGCAGCGTATTATCAGGGGAGAACACTGAAGCTTTCTTT.

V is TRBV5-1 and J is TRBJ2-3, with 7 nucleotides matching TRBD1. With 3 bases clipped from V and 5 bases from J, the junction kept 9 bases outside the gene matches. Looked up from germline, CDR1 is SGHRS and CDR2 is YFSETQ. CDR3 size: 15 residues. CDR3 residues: CASSSEGAALDTQYF. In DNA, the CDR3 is TGCGCCAGCAGCTCCGAGGGGGCGGCCCTAGATACGCAGTATTTT.

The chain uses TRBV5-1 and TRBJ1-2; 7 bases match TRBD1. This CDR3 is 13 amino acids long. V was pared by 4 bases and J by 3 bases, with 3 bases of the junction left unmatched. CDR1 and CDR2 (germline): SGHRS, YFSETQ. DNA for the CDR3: TGCGCCAGCAGCGAAGGACAGGACTATGGCTACACCTTC. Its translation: CASSEGQDYGYTF.

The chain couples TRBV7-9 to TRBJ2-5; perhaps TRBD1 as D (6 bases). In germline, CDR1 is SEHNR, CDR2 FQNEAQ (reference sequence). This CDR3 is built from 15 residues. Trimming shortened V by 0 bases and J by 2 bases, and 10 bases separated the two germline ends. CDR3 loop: CASSLAPTGQETQYF. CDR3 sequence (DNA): TGTGCCAGCAGCTTAGCACCGACAGGACAAGAGACCCAGTACTTC.

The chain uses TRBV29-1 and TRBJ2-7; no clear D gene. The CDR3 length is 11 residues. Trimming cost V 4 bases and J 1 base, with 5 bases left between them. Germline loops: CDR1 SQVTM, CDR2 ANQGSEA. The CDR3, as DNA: TGCAGCGTTGCTGCGTCCTACGAGCAGTACTTC. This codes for CSVAASYEQYF.